Listed below are T cell receptor beta chains from one sample, sequenced in a study of blood T cells in healthy people across ages. TCRdb redid the calling of the 5' RACE reads with MiXCR, one entry per CDR3 protein. This sample has approximately 700,000 distinct CDR3 sequences; about a third occur once, and the top ten carry less than 20%. The sequencing sample was made of blood. The origin of the receptors is a woman of 80 years or more in good health. CDR3s include the opening cysteine and the closing phenylalanine or tryptophan.

v_call cdr3_aa
TRBV11-1 CASSLLAARPYEQYF
TRBV20-1 CSALGLGTDTQYF
TRBV29-1 CSAHEANYGYTF
TRBV5-6 CASSFQGAPAREAFF
TRBV20-1 CSASRERKQYF
TRBV20-1 CSARDPASGGAIETQYF
TRBV6-1 CASSLPGFVGSGDTEAFF
TRBV7-3 CASRGSSSNEQFF
TRBV6-5 CASSYSPSTISFKLFF
TRBV6-6 CASSYTTGAGVTDTQYF
TRBV28 CASSTRQGRWSNQPQHF
TRBV4-2 CASSLDRGETYEQYF
TRBV5-1 CASSWAPGQGPEQYF
TRBV12-3/TRBV12-4 CASSRALQGPSGNTGAFF
TRBV7-2 CASSQGGERVETQYF
TRBV7-8 CASSLSQGPYEQYF
TRBV20-1 CRMGGDTEAFF
TRBV9 CASSLAPTLLYEQYF
TRBV12-3/TRBV12-4 CASSLGGGADTQYF
TRBV6-2/TRBV6-3 CASSWRTSGGARNEQFF
TRBV4-3 CASSQDGRANSPLHF
TRBV12-3/TRBV12-4 CACSFGREQYF
TRBV12-3/TRBV12-4 CASSQGQGSLLGFF
TRBV5-4 CASSSGLAGAKGVEQYF
TRBV12-3/TRBV12-4 CASSARGGTDAQYF
TRBV10-3 CAISDLKQGARQPQHF
TRBV5-1 CASSLAWLDGGSYEQYF
TRBV6-6 CACSYSGTGSTPLHF
TRBV7-2 CASSLAGLAGEREQFF
TRBV11-2 CASSRWGSGGAGTGELFF
TRBV12-3/TRBV12-4 CASSHPGLRADTQYF
TRBV9 CASSVATGVGEKLFF
TRBV20-1 CSAREVRGTEAFF
TRBV7-2 CASSSRLAGRGNNEQFF
TRBV3-1 CASSQERGLALFSYNEQFF
TRBV6-2/TRBV6-3 CASSRGLAGVDEQFF
TRBV6-2/TRBV6-3 CASSRDAPYEQYF
TRBV6-5 CASTVNRDTSNQPQHF
TRBV7-2 CASSFRAGGSDTQYF
TRBV2 CASSEAGGLNQPQHF
TRBV7-2 CASSLAGTSRDEQFF
TRBV20-1 CSASGGVRSSYNEQFF
TRBV25-1 CASSDRVSDEQYF
TRBV12-3/TRBV12-4 CASSTGTSVHEQFF
TRBV7-2 CASSLRRSPYSNQPQHF